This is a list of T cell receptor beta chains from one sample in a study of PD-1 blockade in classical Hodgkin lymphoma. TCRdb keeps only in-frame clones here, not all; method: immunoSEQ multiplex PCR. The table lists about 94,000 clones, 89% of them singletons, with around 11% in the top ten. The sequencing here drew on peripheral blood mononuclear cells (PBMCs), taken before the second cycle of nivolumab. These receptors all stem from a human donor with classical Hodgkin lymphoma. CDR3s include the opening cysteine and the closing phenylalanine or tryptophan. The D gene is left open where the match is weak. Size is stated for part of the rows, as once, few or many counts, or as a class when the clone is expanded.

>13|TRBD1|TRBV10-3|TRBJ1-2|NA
TGTGCCATCAGAGCCGGGACAGGGAATGGCTACACCTTC
CAIRAGTGNGYTF
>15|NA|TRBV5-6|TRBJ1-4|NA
TGTGCCAGCAGCTGGGGGGACCCCAAGGGGGAAAAACTGTTTTTT
CASSWGDPKGEKLFF
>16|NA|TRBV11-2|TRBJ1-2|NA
TGTGCCAGCAGCTTAGGACCCGGGGCTTCTAACTATGGCTACACCTTC
CASSLGPGASNYGYTF
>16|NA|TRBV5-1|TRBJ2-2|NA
TGCGCCAGCAGCACAACAGGGTTCGCGAACACCGGGGAGCTGTTTTTT
CASSTTGFANTGELFF
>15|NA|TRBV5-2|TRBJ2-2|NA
TGTGCCAGCAGTTTAGGGGGCTCGAACACCGGGGAGCTGTTTTTT
CASSLGGSNTGELFF
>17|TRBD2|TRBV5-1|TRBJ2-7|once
TGCGCCAGCAGCTTGGGGGGTCTAGCGGGTAGCTCCTACGAGCAGTACTTC
CASSLGGLAGSSYEQYF
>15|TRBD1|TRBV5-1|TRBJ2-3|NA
TGCGCCAGCAGCTTCCCAGGGGGAGATAGAGATACGCAGTATTTT
CASSFPGGDRDTQYF
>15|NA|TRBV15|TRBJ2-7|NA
TGTGCCACCAGCAGAGATCTGGGGTTATCCTACGAGCAGTACTTC
CATSRDLGLSYEQYF
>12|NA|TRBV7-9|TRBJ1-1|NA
TGTGCCAGCAGCGGGGGGATCACTGAAGCTTTCTTT
CASSGGITEAFF
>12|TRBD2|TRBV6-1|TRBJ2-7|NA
TGTGCCAGCACCGGGGGGTACTACGAGCAGTACTTC
CASTGGYYEQYF
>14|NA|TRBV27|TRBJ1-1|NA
TGTGCCAGCAGTTTATATGCCATGGCCCAACGGGCTTTCTTT
CASSLYAMAQRAFF
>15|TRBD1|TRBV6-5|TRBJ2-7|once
TGTGCCAGCAGTTACTCTGGGACAGGTTCCTACGAGCAGTACTTC
CASSYSGTGSYEQYF
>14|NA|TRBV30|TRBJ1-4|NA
TGTGCCTGGAGTTGGACCGCAACTAATGAAAAACTGTTTTTT
CAWSWTATNEKLFF
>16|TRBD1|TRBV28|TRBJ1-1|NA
TGTGCCAGCAGTTTGGGGGACACAGGGGGAATCACTGAAGCTTTCTTT
CASSLGDTGGITEAFF
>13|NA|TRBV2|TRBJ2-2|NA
TGTGCCAGCAGCGGGCAAAACACCGGGGAGCTGTTTTTT
CASSGQNTGELFF
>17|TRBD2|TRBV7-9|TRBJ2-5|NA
TGTGCCAGCAGCTCGGGACTAGCGGGAGGGCCCGTCGAGACCCAGTACTTC
CASSSGLAGGPVETQYF
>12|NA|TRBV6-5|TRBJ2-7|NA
TGTGCCAGCAGACGCGACAGCTACGAGCAGTACTTC
CASRRDSYEQYF
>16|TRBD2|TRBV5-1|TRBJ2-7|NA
TGCGCCAGCAGCTTAGGGACTAGCGGGGGAATCTACGAGCAGTACTTC
CASSLGTSGGIYEQYF
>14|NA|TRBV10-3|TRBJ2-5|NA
TGTGCCATCAGTGACCCCGTAAAGCAAGAGACCCAGTACTTC
CAISDPVKQETQYF
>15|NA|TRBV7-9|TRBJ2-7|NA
TGTGCCAGCAGCTTAGTGGCAGGACCTCCGTGGGAGCAGTACTTC
CASSLVAGPPWEQYF
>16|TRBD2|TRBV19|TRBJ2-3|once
TGTGCCAGTAGTATCCACCCTAGCGGGAGGACAGATACGCAGTATTTT
CASSIHPSGRTDTQYF
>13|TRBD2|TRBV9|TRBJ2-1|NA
TGTGCCAGCAGCGTAGCGGGAGGTTTTGAGCAGTTCTTC
CASSVAGGFEQFF
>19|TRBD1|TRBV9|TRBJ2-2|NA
TGTGCCAGCAGCGTAACGACAGGGATTGGTGGTGTGGGACCCGGGGAGCTGTTTTTT
CASSVTTGIGGVGPGELFF
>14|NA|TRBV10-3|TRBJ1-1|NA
TGTGCCATCAGCAGGACATGGGAGAACACTGAAGCTTTCTTT
CAISRTWENTEAFF
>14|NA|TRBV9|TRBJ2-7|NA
TGTGCCAGCAGCGTTACCGGGAGCTCCTACGAGCAGTACTTC
CASSVTGSSYEQYF
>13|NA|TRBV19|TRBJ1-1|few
TGTGCCAGTAGCTCTACAGTGAACACTGAAGCTTTCTTT
CASSSTVNTEAFF
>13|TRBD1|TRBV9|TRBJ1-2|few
TGTGCCAGCAGCTCAGACAGGGACTATGGCTACACCTTC
CASSSDRDYGYTF
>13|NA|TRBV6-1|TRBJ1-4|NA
TGTGCCAGCACTAGAGGGCCTAATGAAAAACTGTTTTTT
CASTRGPNEKLFF
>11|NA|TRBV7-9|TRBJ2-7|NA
TGTGCCAGCAGCGGCACCTACGAGCAGTACTTC
CASSGTYEQYF
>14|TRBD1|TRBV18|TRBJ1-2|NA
TGTGCCAGCTCGGGACAGGGCTCGACTAATGGCTACACCTTC
CASSGQGSTNGYTF
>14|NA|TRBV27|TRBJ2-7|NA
TGTGCCAGCAGTTTTTCCTCCCCCTCCTACGAGCAGTACTTC
CASSFSSPSYEQYF
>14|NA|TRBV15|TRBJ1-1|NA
TGTGCCACCAACGAGGGCGGGCGGAACACTGAAGCTTTCTTT
CATNEGGRNTEAFF
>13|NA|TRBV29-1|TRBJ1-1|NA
TGCAGCGTTGAAGATAACGTCGGGACGGAAGCTTTCTTT
CSVEDNVGTEAFF
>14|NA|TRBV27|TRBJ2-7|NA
TGTGCCAGCAGTTTCGCGGGACACACCTACGAGCAGTACTTC
CASSFAGHTYEQYF